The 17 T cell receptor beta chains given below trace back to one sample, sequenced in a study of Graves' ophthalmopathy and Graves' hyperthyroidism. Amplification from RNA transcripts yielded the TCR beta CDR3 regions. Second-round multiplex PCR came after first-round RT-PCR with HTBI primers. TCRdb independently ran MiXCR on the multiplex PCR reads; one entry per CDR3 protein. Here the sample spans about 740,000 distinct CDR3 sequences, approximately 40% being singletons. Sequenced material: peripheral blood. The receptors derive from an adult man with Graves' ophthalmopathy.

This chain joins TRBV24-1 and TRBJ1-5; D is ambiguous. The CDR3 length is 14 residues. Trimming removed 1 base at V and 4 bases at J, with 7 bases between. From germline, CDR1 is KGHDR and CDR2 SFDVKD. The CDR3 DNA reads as TGTGCCACCAGTGATTTAGACGGTAATCAGCCCCAGCATTTT. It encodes CATSDLDGNQPQHF.

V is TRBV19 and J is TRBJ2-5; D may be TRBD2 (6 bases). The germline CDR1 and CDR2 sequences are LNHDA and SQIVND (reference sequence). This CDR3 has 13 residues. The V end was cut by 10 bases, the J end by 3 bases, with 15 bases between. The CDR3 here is CANQGAGKETQYF. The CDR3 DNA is TGTGCCAATCAAGGCGCGGGAAAAGAGACCCAGTACTTC.

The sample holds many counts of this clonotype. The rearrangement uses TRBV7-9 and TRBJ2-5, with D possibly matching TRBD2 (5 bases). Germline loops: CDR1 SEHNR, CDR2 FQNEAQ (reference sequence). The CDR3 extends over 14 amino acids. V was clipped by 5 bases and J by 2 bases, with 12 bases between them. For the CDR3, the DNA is TGTGCCAGCAGCCCACGGGAAAGACAAGAGACCCAGTACTTC. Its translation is CASSPRERQETQYF.

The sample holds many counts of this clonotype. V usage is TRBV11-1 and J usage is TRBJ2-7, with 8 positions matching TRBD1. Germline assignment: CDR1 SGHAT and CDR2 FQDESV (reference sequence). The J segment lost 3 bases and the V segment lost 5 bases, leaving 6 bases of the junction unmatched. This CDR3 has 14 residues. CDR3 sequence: CASSPRDRNYEQYF. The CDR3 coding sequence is TGTGCCAGCAGCCCCCGGGACAGGAACTACGAGCAGTACTTC.

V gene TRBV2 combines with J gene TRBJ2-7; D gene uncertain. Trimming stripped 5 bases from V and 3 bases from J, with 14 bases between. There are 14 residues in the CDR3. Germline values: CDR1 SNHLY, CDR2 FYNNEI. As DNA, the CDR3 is TGTGCCAGCAGTTACTCACGTGAAAACTACGAGCAGTACTTC. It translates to CASSYSRENYEQYF.

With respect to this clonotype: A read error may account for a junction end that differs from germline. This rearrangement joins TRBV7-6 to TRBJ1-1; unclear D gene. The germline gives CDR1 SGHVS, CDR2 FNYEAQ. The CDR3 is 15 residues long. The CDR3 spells CASSSPDGMNTGAFF. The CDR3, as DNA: TGTGCCAGCAGCTCCCCGGACGGGATGAACACTGGAGCTTTCTTT.

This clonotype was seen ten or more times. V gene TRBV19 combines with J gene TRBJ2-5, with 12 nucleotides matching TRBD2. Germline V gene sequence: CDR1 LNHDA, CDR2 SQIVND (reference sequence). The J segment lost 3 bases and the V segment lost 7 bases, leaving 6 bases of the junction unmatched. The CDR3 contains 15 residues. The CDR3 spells CASNGLAGQEETQYF. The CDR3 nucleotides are TGTGCCAGTAACGGACTAGCGGGGCAGGAAGAGACCCAGTACTTC.

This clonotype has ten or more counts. CDR3: CASSGGLAGAYEQYF. DNA of the CDR3: TGTGCCAGCAGCGGCGGACTAGCGGGAGCGTACGAGCAGTACTTC. This chain links TRBV9 with TRBJ2-7; 13 bases are shared with TRBD2. Germline V gives CDR1 SGDLS, CDR2 YYNGEE. The CDR3 covers 15 residues. The J segment lost 4 bases and the V segment lost 3 bases, leaving 4 bases of the junction unmatched.

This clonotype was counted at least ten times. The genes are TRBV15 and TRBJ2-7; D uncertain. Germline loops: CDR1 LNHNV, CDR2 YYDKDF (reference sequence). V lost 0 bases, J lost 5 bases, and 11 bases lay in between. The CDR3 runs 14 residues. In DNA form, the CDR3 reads TGTGCCACCAGCAGAGATACAGTCACCCACGAGCAGTACTTC. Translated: CATSRDTVTHEQYF.

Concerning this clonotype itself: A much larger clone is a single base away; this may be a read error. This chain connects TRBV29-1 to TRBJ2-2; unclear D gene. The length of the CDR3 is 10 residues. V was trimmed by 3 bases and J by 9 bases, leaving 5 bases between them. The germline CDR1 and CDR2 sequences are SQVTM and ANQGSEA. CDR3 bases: TGCAGCGTTGATTCCCGGGAGCTGTTTTTT. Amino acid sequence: CSVDSRELFF.

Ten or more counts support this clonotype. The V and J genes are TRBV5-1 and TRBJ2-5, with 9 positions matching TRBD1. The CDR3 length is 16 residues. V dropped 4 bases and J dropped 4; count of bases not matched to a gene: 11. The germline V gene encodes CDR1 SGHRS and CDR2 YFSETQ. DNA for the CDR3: TGCGCCAGCAGCCCAAATCCGGGACAGGGTGGAGAGACCCAGTACTTC. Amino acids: CASSPNPGQGGETQYF.

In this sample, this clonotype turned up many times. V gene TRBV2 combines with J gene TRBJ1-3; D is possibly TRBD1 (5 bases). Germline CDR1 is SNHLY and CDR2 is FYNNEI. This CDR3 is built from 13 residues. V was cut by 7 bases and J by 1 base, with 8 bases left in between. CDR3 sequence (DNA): TGTGCCAGCACAGGGAATTCTGGAAACACCATATATTTT. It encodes CASTGNSGNTIYF. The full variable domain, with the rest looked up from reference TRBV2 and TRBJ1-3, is EPEVTQTPSHQVTQMGQEVILRCVPISNHLYFYWYRQILGQKVEFLVSFYNNEISEKSEIFDDQFSVERPDGSNFTLKIRSTKLEDSAMYFCASTGNSGNTIYFGEGSWLTVV.

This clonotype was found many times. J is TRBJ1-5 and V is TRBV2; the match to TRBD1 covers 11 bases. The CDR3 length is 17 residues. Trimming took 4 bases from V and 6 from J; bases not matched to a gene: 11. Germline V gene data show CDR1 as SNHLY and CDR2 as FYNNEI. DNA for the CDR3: TGTGCCAGCAGTGCTTTAAGGACAGGGGGCGTAGGTCAGCCCCAGCATTTT. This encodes CASSALRTGGVGQPQHF. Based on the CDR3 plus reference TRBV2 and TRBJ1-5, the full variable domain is EPEVTQTPSHQVTQMGQEVILRCVPISNHLYFYWYRQILGQKVEFLVSFYNNEISEKSEIFDDQFSVERPDGSNFTLKIRSTKLEDSAMYFCASSALRTGGVGQPQHFGDGTRLSIL.

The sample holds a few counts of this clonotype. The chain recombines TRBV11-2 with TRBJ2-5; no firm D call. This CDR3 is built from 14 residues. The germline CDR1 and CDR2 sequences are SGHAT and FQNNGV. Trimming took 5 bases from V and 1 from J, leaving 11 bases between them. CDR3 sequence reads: CASSPRAAQETQYF. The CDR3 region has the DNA TGTGCCAGCAGCCCCCGGGCAGCCCAAGAGACCCAGTACTTC.

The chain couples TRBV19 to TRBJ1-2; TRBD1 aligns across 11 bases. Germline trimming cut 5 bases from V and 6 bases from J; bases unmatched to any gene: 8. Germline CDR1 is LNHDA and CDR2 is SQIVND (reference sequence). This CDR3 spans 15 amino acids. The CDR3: CASSARLGQGDGYTF. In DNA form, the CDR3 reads TGTGCCAGTAGTGCCCGACTGGGACAGGGGGATGGCTACACCTTC.

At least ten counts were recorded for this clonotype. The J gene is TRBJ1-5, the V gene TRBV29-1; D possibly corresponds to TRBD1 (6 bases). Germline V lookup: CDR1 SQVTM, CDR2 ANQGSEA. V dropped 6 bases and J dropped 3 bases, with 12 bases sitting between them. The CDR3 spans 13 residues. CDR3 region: CSVADRINQPQHF. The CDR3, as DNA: TGCAGCGTGGCTGACAGGATCAATCAGCCCCAGCATTTT.

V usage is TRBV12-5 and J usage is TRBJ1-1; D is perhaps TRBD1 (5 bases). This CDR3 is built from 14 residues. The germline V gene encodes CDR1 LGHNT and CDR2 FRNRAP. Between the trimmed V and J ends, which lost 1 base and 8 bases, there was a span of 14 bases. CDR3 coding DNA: TGTGCTAGTGGTTTGGGCCCTCAGGGAGCAGAAGCTTTCTTT. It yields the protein CASGLGPQGAEAFF.